This note documents a single T cell receptor beta chain sequence. What it binds is not known. The record originates from a study of blood T cells in healthy people across ages. Study background: About one barcoded beta molecule per two T cells came from capture by template switching. Study-wide results and limits: When set beside aged donors, long-lived donors presented more naive CD4+ cells and higher diversity.

The individuals who served as donors were healthy Caucasians living in Russia, aged about 6 to 90. The CDR3 consists of 14 residues. V was pared by 3 bases and J by 3 bases, with 6 bases of the junction left unmatched. Germline loops: CDR1 DFQATT, CDR2 SNEGSKA (reference sequence). A sample-barcoded 5' primer and a J-beta primer mix were used in a second PCR of roughly 6 to 11 cycles. Tagging of each cDNA molecule was performed by a template-switch adaptor with 12 random nucleotides. TCRdb fed the 5' RACE reads into MiXCR, producing one record per CDR3 protein. The data show around 1,700,000 distinct CDR3 sequences, approximately 28% seen once.

This clonotype was obtained from a woman aged 25 to 39 in good health. This chain links TRBV20-1 with TRBJ1-1; 8 positions match TRBD1. Source material: blood. CDR3 sequence (DNA): TGCAGTGCTAGGGCGACAGGGGCAGACACTGAAGCTTTCTTT. Encoded protein: CSARATGADTEAFF.